The next 30 T cell receptor beta chains were all read from a single sample in a study of technical replicates of blood from four donors. Assay used: immunoSEQ multiplex PCR; TCRdb lists only in-frame clones, some missing. The data show 100,000 or so clones, roughly 96% seen once. Sequences were obtained from T cells isolated from PBMCs. These receptors came from a human donor in good health.

The CDR3 region is CASTGSHNSPLHF. The CDR3 DNA follows: TGTGCCAGCACCGGGAGCCATAATTCACCCCTCCACTTT. The rearrangement uses TRBV6-5 and TRBJ1-6; D gene ambiguous. The CDR3 has 13 amino acids. Deletions cut 7 bases from V and 5 bases from J, with 9 bases between. CDR1 and CDR2 (germline): MNHEY, SVGAGI.

The V and J genes are TRBV27 and TRBJ2-7; 9 bases match TRBD1. With 4 bases clipped from V and 4 bases from J, the junction kept 8 bases outside the gene matches. The CDR3 is made up of 15 amino acids. Germline CDR1 is MNHEY and CDR2 is SMNVEV (reference sequence). CDR3 sequence reads: CASSSPTGGQYEQYF. The DNA of the CDR3 is TGTGCCAGCAGTTCGCCGACAGGGGGTCAATACGAGCAGTACTTC.

The chain carries TRBV18 and TRBJ1-1; TRBD1 might be the D (5 bases). Germline V gene data show CDR1 as KGHSH and CDR2 as LQKENI. Deletions cut 2 bases from V and 0 bases from J, with 13 bases between. This CDR3 has 16 residues. The CDR3 sequence: CASSPNEQDLNTEAFF. Here the CDR3 DNA reads TGTGCCAGCTCACCAAACGAACAGGACCTGAACACTGAAGCTTTCTTT.

The V and J genes are TRBV25-1 and TRBJ1-2, with D possibly being TRBD1 (6 bases). The CDR3 loop spans 15 amino acids. Germline-derived CDR1 and CDR2 are MGHDK and SYGVNS. The V and J ends lost 3 bases and 4 bases respectively, with 15 bases between them. CDR3: CASSDRVGQLYGYTF. The CDR3 DNA follows: TGTGCCAGCAGTGATCGCGTTGGACAGCTCTATGGCTACACCTTC.

The genes are TRBV19 and TRBJ1-2; no reliable D call. The CDR3 sequence is 12 residues long. Germline CDR1 LNHDA, CDR2 SQIVND (reference sequence). V dropped 5 bases and J dropped 6 bases, with 10 bases sitting between them. The CDR3 here is CASSVGAHGYTF. In DNA form, the CDR3 reads TGTGCCAGTAGTGTTGGAGCCCATGGCTACACCTTC.

The V call is TRBV19, the J call TRBJ2-1, with 11 nucleotides matching TRBD2. The CDR3 totals 20 residues. V gave up 4 bases and J gave up 2 bases; unmatched junction bases: 16. Per germline, CDR1 LNHDA and CDR2 SQIVND (reference sequence). CDR3 region: CASSSPGRLAGIKTYNEQFF. The CDR3 region has the DNA TGTGCCAGTAGTAGCCCCGGGAGACTAGCGGGAATAAAGACCTACAATGAGCAGTTCTTC.

This chain links TRBV19 with TRBJ1-2, with 7 bases matching TRBD1. V dropped 3 bases and J dropped 6; count of bases not matched to a gene: 7. Germline values: CDR1 LNHDA, CDR2 SQIVND (reference sequence). This CDR3 has 14 amino acids. The CDR3: CASSIVGTVDGYTF. In DNA, the CDR3 is TGTGCCAGTAGTATTGTTGGGACAGTTGATGGCTACACCTTC.

The V and J genes are TRBV19 and TRBJ2-1; 7 nucleotides line up with TRBD2. There are 14 residues in the CDR3. CDR1 LNHDA and CDR2 SQIVND come from the germline V gene (reference sequence). The V segment lost 7 bases and the J segment 0 bases; nucleotides outside the gene matches: 3. This chain's CDR3 is CASKPSGSYNEQFF. In nucleotides, the CDR3 is TGTGCCAGTAAACCTAGCGGCTCCTACAATGAGCAGTTCTTC.

V gene TRBV28 combines with J gene TRBJ2-7; the D gene is possibly TRBD1 (5 bases). Germline lookup yields CDR1 MDHEN and CDR2 SYDVKM. The CDR3 runs to 13 residues. Trimming shortened V by 2 bases and J by 2 bases, and 7 bases separated the two germline ends. The CDR3 region has the DNA TGTGCCAGCAGTTTAGACAGTCCCTACGAGCAGTACTTC. The encoded protein is CASSLDSPYEQYF.

The chain carries TRBV6-1 and TRBJ2-5; TRBD2 matches at 10 bases. Germline values: CDR1 MNHNS, CDR2 SASEGT. The CDR3 spans 15 residues. J lost 4 bases, V lost 7 bases, and 9 bases had no gene match. CDR3: CASTGELAGIETQYF. CDR3 nucleotide sequence: TGTGCCAGCACGGGGGAACTAGCGGGGATAGAGACCCAGTACTTC.

V is TRBV7-2 and J is TRBJ2-3; possibly TRBD2 for D (6 bases). The germline V and J ends were trimmed by 3 bases and 2 bases, with 12 bases remaining between them. The CDR3 has 15 amino acids. Germline lookup yields CDR1 SGHTA and CDR2 FQGNSA. Here the CDR3 DNA reads TGTGCCAGCAGCTTCGGGAGCGCCCACACAGATACGCAGTATTTT. Its translation: CASSFGSAHTDTQYF. Combining the CDR3 with reference TRBV7-2 and TRBJ2-3 gives the whole variable domain GAGVSQSPSNKVTEKGKDVELRCDPISGHTALYWYRQSLGQGLEFLIYFQGNSAPDKSGLPSDRFSAERTGGSVSTLTIQRTQQEDSAVYLCASSFGSAHTDTQYFGPGTRLTVL.

The chain has TRBV7-9 and TRBJ2-7, with 9 nucleotides matching TRBD2. The CDR3 is 15 residues long. Germline assignment: CDR1 SEHNR and CDR2 FQNEAQ (reference sequence). V gave up 2 bases and J gave up 4 bases; unmatched junction bases: 6. The CDR3 protein is CASSLRSSGIYEQYF. Here the CDR3 DNA reads TGTGCCAGCAGCTTACGGTCTAGCGGGATTTACGAGCAGTACTTC.

The chain recombines TRBV19 with TRBJ1-5; 7 nucleotides align to TRBD1. Looked up from germline, CDR1 is LNHDA and CDR2 is SQIVND (reference sequence). V gave up 3 bases and J gave up 4 bases; unmatched junction bases: 6. The CDR3 runs to 15 residues. The CDR3 here is CASSIQGDLNQPQHF. The CDR3, as DNA: TGTGCCAGTAGTATTCAGGGGGACTTAAATCAGCCCCAGCATTTT.

The rearrangement links TRBV16 to TRBJ2-1, with D perhaps matching TRBD2 (5 bases). The CDR3 loop spans 16 amino acids. V was clipped by 0 bases and J by 10 bases, with 19 bases between them. Germline lookup yields CDR1 KGHSY and CDR2 FQNENV. CDR3 nucleotide sequence: TGTGCCAGCAGCCAATCTAGAAGGGAGAATCTTCGCGAGCAGTTCTTC. It encodes CASSQSRRENLREQFF.

The V gene is TRBV6-5, the J gene TRBJ2-5, with 7 bases aligning to TRBD1. The length of the CDR3 is 14 residues. CDR1 is MNHEY and CDR2 is SVGAGI in the germline V gene. V lost 6 bases, J lost 5 bases, and 9 bases stayed unmatched. The CDR3 reads CASRKTGVPETQYF. As DNA, the CDR3 is TGTGCCAGCAGAAAAACAGGGGTGCCCGAGACCCAGTACTTC.

V and J are TRBV6-1 and TRBJ1-2, with 7 nucleotides matching TRBD1. V shed 5 bases and J 14 bases; nucleotides not matched to a gene: 11. The CDR3 length is 12 residues. Germline V gives CDR1 MNHNS, CDR2 SASEGT. As DNA, the CDR3 is TGTGCCAGCAGTCCTTCAACAGGGGATGTAACCTTC. It translates to CASSPSTGDVTF.

V and J are TRBV7-8 and TRBJ2-7, with 8 bases that match TRBD2. Losses at the gene ends were 5 bases for V and 3 bases for J; bases not matched to a gene: 6. From germline, CDR1 is SGHVS and CDR2 FQNEAQ. The CDR3 contains 14 residues. The CDR3 sequence is CASSGGLAVYEQYF. The DNA of the CDR3 is TGTGCCAGCAGCGGAGGACTAGCAGTCTACGAGCAGTACTTC.

CDR3 residues: CASSPRGGRISGRADTQYF. The CDR3 region has the DNA TGTGCCAGCAGCCCCCGCGGGGGGCGCATTAGCGGGAGAGCAGATACGCAGTATTTT. The gene calls are TRBV7-2 and TRBJ2-3; 9 bases fit TRBD2. The CDR3 loop spans 19 amino acids. Trimming at V came to 5 bases and at J to 4 bases, leaving 19 bases not matched to a gene. Germline values: CDR1 SGHTA, CDR2 FQGNSA.

The gene calls are TRBV2 and TRBJ1-3, with 7 bases that match TRBD1. Germline CDR1 reads SNHLY; CDR2 reads FYNNEI. Trimming at V came to 7 bases and at J to 4 bases, leaving 7 bases not matched to a gene. CDR3 length equals 14 residues. The CDR3 is CASKGQQAGNTIYF. In nucleotides, the CDR3 is TGTGCCAGCAAGGGACAGCAAGCCGGAAACACCATATATTTT. Using reference TRBV2 and TRBJ1-3 for the parts outside the CDR3, the full variable domain is EPEVTQTPSHQVTQMGQEVILRCVPISNHLYFYWYRQILGQKVEFLVSFYNNEISEKSEIFDDQFSVERPDGSNFTLKIRSTKLEDSAMYFCASKGQQAGNTIYFGEGSWLTVV.

The rearrangement uses TRBV11-2 and TRBJ2-7, with TRBD2 matching over 13 bases. The CDR3 runs 15 residues. From germline, CDR1 is SGHAT and CDR2 FQNNGV. The V and J ends lost 4 bases and 4 bases, in that order; junction bases with no gene match: 4. CDR3 nucleotide sequence: TGTGCCAGCAGCTCAGGACTAGCGGGAGTTTACGAGCAGTACTTC. The encoded protein is CASSSGLAGVYEQYF.

This rearrangement joins TRBV27 to TRBJ1-1; 11 bases map to TRBD1. Germline CDR1 MNHEY, CDR2 SMNVEV (reference sequence). The CDR3 runs 16 residues. V gave up 3 bases and J gave up 6 bases; unmatched junction bases: 9. CDR3 region: CASSFPPGQGASEAFF. CDR3 coding DNA: TGTGCCAGCAGTTTCCCTCCAGGACAGGGGGCATCTGAAGCTTTCTTT.

CDR3 loop: CASSLGRDSYEQYF. CDR3 DNA sequence: TGTGCCAGCAGCCTAGGGCGGGACTCGTACGAGCAGTACTTC. The chain uses TRBV5-4 and TRBJ2-7, with a possible D match to TRBD2 (6 bases). Between the trimmed V and J ends, which lost 4 bases and 4 bases, there was a span of 15 bases. Germline CDR1 SGHNT, CDR2 YYREEE (reference sequence). The CDR3 has 14 residues.

This sequence joins TRBV11-3 and TRBJ1-2; the D gene is possibly TRBD1 (6 bases). This CDR3 contains 13 residues. The germline V gene has CDR1 SGHNT and CDR2 YENEEA. V was trimmed by 5 bases and J by 1 base, leaving 8 bases between them. CDR3 in DNA: TGTGCCAGCAGCCAGGACAGTAACTATGGCTACACCTTC. This encodes CASSQDSNYGYTF.

The rearrangement links TRBV9 to TRBJ2-2; 10 positions match TRBD1. The CDR3 totals 16 residues. With V trimmed by 4 bases and J by 4 bases, 7 bases remained unmatched. Germline V gene lookup returns CDR1 SGDLS and CDR2 YYNGEE. CDR3 in DNA: TGTGCCAGCAGCCCCGGGACAGGGGTAAGCACCGGGGAGCTGTTTTTT. It encodes CASSPGTGVSTGELFF.

This rearrangement joins TRBV19 to TRBJ1-1, with TRBD1 matching over 12 bases. CDR3 size: 13 residues. Unmatched junction bases numbered 3, after V lost 5 bases and J lost 8 bases. CDR1 and CDR2 from the germline V gene are LNHDA and SQIVND (reference sequence). The CDR3 region has the DNA TGTGCCAGTAGTCGGGACAGGGGGCGGGAAGCTTTCTTT. It is translated as CASSRDRGREAFF. Full variable domain (remainder filled in from reference TRBV19 and TRBJ1-1): DGGITQSPKYLFRKEGQNVTLSCEQNLNHDAMYWYRQDPGQGLRLIYYSQIVNDFQKGDIAEGYSVSREKKESFPLTVTSAQKNPTAFYLCASSRDRGREAFFGQGTRLTVV.

The chain links TRBV5-1 to TRBJ2-6; 8 bases line up with TRBD1. This CDR3 is built from 18 residues. Germline V gene data show CDR1 as SGHRS and CDR2 as YFSETQ. V was pared by 0 bases and J by 2 bases, with 7 bases of the junction left unmatched. Written as DNA, the CDR3 is TGCGCCAGCAGCTTGGATCCTTCAGGGGGCGCTGGGGCCAACGTCCTGACTTTC. It is translated as CASSLDPSGGAGANVLTF. Complete variable domain (other parts from reference TRBV5-1 and TRBJ2-6): KAGVTQTPRYLIKTRGQQVTLSCSPISGHRSVSWYQQTPGQGLQFLFEYFSETQRNKGNFPGRFSGRQFSNSRSEMNVSTLELGDSALYLCASSLDPSGGAGANVLTFGAGSRLTVL.

The chain links TRBV2 to TRBJ1-1; tentative D call: TRBD1 (5 bases). Germline V lookup: CDR1 SNHLY, CDR2 FYNNEI. V lost 6 bases and J lost 4, with 12 bases in between. CDR3 length equals 13 residues. CDR3 nucleotides: TGTGCCAGCAGGGGCCCCACAGGCACTGAAGCTTTCTTT. Residues: CASRGPTGTEAFF.

The chain recombines TRBV29-1 with TRBJ2-1, with unresolved D. There are 10 residues in the CDR3. Germline V gene lookup returns CDR1 SQVTM and CDR2 ANQGSEA. V was trimmed by 5 bases and J by 4 bases, leaving 3 bases between them. CDR3: CSVIYNEQFF. In DNA form, the CDR3 reads TGCAGCGTTATATACAATGAGCAGTTCTTC.

The CDR3 here is CASSARLAGVAGELFF. In nucleotides, the CDR3 is TGTGCCAGCAGCGCCCGACTAGCGGGAGTGGCCGGGGAGCTGTTTTTT. The chain employs TRBV7-9 and TRBJ2-2; 12 bases line up with TRBD2. CDR1 is SEHNR, CDR2 FQNEAQ, per germline (reference sequence). The CDR3 contains 16 residues. Trimming at V came to 5 bases and at J to 6 bases, leaving 7 bases not matched to a gene.

V usage is TRBV28 and J usage is TRBJ1-1, with a weak D call TRBD1 (6 bases). There are 14 residues in the CDR3. Germline V lookup: CDR1 MDHEN, CDR2 SYDVKM. Trimming cost V 3 bases and J 4 bases, with 12 bases left between them. The chain's CDR3 is CASSFRGGLTEAFF. CDR3 bases: TGTGCCAGCAGTTTTAGGGGGGGGCTCACTGAAGCTTTCTTT.